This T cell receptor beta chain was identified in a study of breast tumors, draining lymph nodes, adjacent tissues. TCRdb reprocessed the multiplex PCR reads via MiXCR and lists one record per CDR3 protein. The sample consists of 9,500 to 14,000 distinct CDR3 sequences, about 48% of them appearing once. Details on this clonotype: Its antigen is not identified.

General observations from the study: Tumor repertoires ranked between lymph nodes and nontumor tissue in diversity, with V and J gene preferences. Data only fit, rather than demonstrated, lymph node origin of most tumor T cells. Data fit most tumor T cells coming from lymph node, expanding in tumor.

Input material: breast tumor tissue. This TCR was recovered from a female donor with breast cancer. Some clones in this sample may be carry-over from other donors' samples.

The CDR3 DNA is TGTGCCAGCAGCAGTTCGAATGAAAAACTGTTTTTT. It codes for CASSSSNEKLFF. This chain uses TRBV7-8 with TRBJ1-4; D is undetermined. This CDR3 contains 12 residues. The germline V gene has CDR1 SGHVS and CDR2 FQNEAQ. Trimming shortened V by 5 bases and J by 5 bases, and 6 bases separated the two germline ends.